The rows below give T cell receptor beta chains drawn from one sample of a study of blood T cell repertoires in COVID-19. The protocol was immunoSEQ multiplex PCR, while the TCRdb copy is restricted to in-frame clones and leaves out a portion. The table shows 35,000 to 55,000 clones, with approximately 82% occurring only once. The sequenced sample consisted of peripheral blood. The receptor source for this set is a woman aged 65 to 85 with acute or convalescent COVID-19. The CDR3 runs from the conserved cysteine through the conserved F or W. The D gene is left open where the match is weak. Clone size is given for some rows only: seen once, a few or many times, or a class if the clone is expanded.

d_call,v_call,j_call,clone_size,cdr3_length,cdr3_nt,cdr3_aa
TRBD2,TRBV6-4,TRBJ2-2,.,18,TGTGCCAGGGACTGGAGCAGGCTAGCGGCGAAAAACACCGGGGAGCTGTTTTTT,CARDWSRLAAKNTGELFF
TRBD2,TRBV7-2,TRBJ2-7,.,15,TGTGCCAGCAGCTTGGCTAGCGGAGCTCTATACGAGCAGTACTTC,CASSLASGALYEQYF
.,TRBV27,TRBJ1-6,.,12,TGTGCTTCTGGGGGCGGGGGGTTCACCCTCCACTTT,CASGGGGFTLHF
.,TRBV21-1,TRBJ2-7,.,17,TGTGCCAGCAGCTCCCAGGAAGGACTAGCGACAGTTTACGAGCAGTACTTC,CASSSQEGLATVYEQYF
TRBD1,TRBV20-1,TRBJ1-5,once,17,TGCAGTGCTAGTCTATCTACAGGGGGCAGGGGCAATCAGCCCCAGCATTTT,CSASLSTGGRGNQPQHF
.,TRBV5-4,TRBJ2-2,.,16,TGTGCCAGCAGCCCTGGGCAGGGGAGGGCGGCCGGGGAGCTGTTTTTT,CASSPGQGRAAGELFF
.,TRBV2,TRBJ2-6,.,14,TGTGCCAGCAGAGGGGGGGCTGGGGCCAACGTCCTGACTTTC,CASRGGAGANVLTF
TRBD1,TRBV28,TRBJ2-1,.,21,TGTGCCAGCAGTTTTCAAAGACAGGGGGATAGGGCCAGCCCCATTTACAATGAGCAGTTCTTC,CASSFQRQGDRASPIYNEQFF
TRBD2,TRBV7-3,TRBJ2-2,.,19,TGTGCCAGCAGCCCCCCCGGGACTAGCGGGCTGCGAGACACCGGGGAGCTGTTTTTT,CASSPPGTSGLRDTGELFF
.,TRBV27,TRBJ2-2,.,15,TGTGCCAGCAACTCCTTATTCGCGAACACCGGGGAGCTGTTTTTT,CASNSLFANTGELFF
.,TRBV10-3,TRBJ2-3,few,17,TGTGCCATCAGTGAGTCGTCGGAGGGAACTAGCACAGATACGCAGTATTTT,CAISESSEGTSTDTQYF
.,TRBV6-6,TRBJ1-6,.,15,TGTGCCAGCACCCTACCTCCAGGGAAGAATTCACCCCTCCACTTT,CASTLPPGKNSPLHF
.,TRBV9,TRBJ2-2,few,14,TGTGCCAGCAGCCGTTTCGACAGCACCGGGGAGCTGTTTTTT,CASSRFDSTGELFF
TRBD1,TRBV5-5,TRBJ1-1,.,14,TGTGCCAGCAGCTCCCAACAGGGGGTCACTGAAGCTTTCTTT,CASSSQQGVTEAFF
.,TRBV7-9,TRBJ1-5,few,17,TGTGCCAGCAGCTTGGTCGCCGGTATTAGTAGCAATCAGCCCCAGCATTTT,CASSLVAGISSNQPQHF
.,TRBV20-1,TRBJ2-3,.,14,TGCAGTGCTAGTAGGGGGATTTCCACAGATACGCAGTATTTT,CSASRGISTDTQYF
.,TRBV28,TRBJ2-7,.,14,TGTGCCAGCAGTTTCGGACAAGCCCCCTACGAGCAGTACTTC,CASSFGQAPYEQYF
TRBD2,TRBV3-1/TRBV3-2,TRBJ2-1,.,12,TGTGCCAGCAGCTGGACTAGGGGCGAGCAGTTCTTC,CASSWTRGEQFF
.,TRBV30,TRBJ1-2,once,14,TGTGCCTGGAGTTGGACACAAAAACTCTATGGCTACACCTTC,CAWSWTQKLYGYTF
TRBD1,TRBV5-4,TRBJ1-6,few,17,TGTGCCAGCAGCGGCAGTGGCAGGGGGTCCTATAATTCACCCCTCCACTTT,CASSGSGRGSYNSPLHF
.,TRBV7-2,TRBJ2-5,.,13,TGTGCCAGCAGCTTAACGACTCAAGAGACCCAGTACTTC,CASSLTTQETQYF
TRBD1,TRBV24-1,TRBJ1-1,.,16,TGTGCCACCAGTGATGTGACAGGGGGGTCAGAAACTGAAGCTTTCTTT,CATSDVTGGSETEAFF
TRBD1,TRBV10-2,TRBJ2-1,.,16,TGCGCCAGCAGTCCAGCCGGGACAGGGAATCGCAATGAGCAGTTCTTC,CASSPAGTGNRNEQFF
.,TRBV9,TRBJ2-2,.,13,TGTGCCAGCAGCCCGGGGTTGACCGGGGAGCTGTTTTTT,CASSPGLTGELFF
.,TRBV2,TRBJ1-5,.,15,TGTGCCAGCAGCCCGATGGGTGGAGGCAATCAGCCCCAGCATTTT,CASSPMGGGNQPQHF
.,TRBV2,TRBJ2-7,.,15,TGTGCCAGCAGTGAAGCGCCGGGGAGCTCCTACGAGCAGTACTTC,CASSEAPGSSYEQYF
.,TRBV11-2,TRBJ2-7,few,17,TGTGCCAGCAGCTTCTCATCTTTCTCTGGGGGCCCCTACGAGCAGTACTTC,CASSFSSFSGGPYEQYF
TRBD2,TRBV24-1,TRBJ2-1,.,19,TGTGCCACCAGTGAACCCGGGACTAGCGGGAGGGTTGGCTACAATGAGCAGTTCTTC,CATSEPGTSGRVGYNEQFF